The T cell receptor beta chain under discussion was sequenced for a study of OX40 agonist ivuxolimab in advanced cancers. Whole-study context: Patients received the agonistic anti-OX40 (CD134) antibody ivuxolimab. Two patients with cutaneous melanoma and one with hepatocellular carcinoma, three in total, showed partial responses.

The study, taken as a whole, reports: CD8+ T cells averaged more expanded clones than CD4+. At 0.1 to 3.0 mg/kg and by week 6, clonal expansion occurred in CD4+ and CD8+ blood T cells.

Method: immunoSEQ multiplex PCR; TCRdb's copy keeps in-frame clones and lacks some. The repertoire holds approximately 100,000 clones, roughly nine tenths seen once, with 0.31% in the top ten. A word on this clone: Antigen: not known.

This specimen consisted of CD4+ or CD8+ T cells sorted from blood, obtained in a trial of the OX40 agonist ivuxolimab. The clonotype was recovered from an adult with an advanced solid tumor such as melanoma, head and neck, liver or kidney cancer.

The CDR3 region is CASSVGLANTGELFF. CDR3 DNA: TGTGCCAGCAGCGTCGGACTCGCGAACACCGGGGAGCTGTTTTTT. This chain connects TRBV7-9 to TRBJ2-2; D perhaps matches TRBD2 (5 bases). The CDR3 runs 15 residues. Germline lookup yields CDR1 SEHNR and CDR2 FQNEAQ (reference sequence). V was trimmed by 5 bases and J by 0 bases, leaving 10 bases between them.